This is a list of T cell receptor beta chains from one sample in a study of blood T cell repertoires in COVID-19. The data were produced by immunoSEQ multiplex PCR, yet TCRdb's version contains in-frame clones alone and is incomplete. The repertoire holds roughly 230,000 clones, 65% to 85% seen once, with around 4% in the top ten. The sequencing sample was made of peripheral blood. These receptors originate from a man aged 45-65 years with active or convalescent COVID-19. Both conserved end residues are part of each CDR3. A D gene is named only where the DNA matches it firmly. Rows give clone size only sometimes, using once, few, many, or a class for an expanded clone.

TGTGCCAGCTCACCACTAGGGGGCAACACCGGGGAGCTGTTTTTT CASSPLGGNTGELFF TRBV18 - TRBJ2-2 TRBD1
TGTGCCAGCAGTTCCTACCTTGGTACGCAGTATTTT CASSSYLGTQYF TRBV27 - TRBJ2-3 -
TGTGCCAGCAGCCCATACGAAACAGCACAGGGGGTGGCGGCTAATGAAAAACTGTTTTTT CASSPYETAQGVAANEKLFF TRBV11-3 few TRBJ1-4 TRBD1
TGCGCCAGCAGCTTGGTGCCGGGGACTAATGAAAAACTGTTTTTT CASSLVPGTNEKLFF TRBV5-1 - TRBJ1-4 -
TGTGCCAGCAGCGGAAACCGGGACATCTCTGGAAACACCATATATTTT CASSGNRDISGNTIYF TRBV21-1 - TRBJ1-3 -
TGTGCCAGCAGGCCAACAGGGCCCGGACGCGAGCAGTACTTC CASRPTGPGREQYF TRBV11-1 - TRBJ2-7 -
TGTGCCAGCCTGGTGGATGAAAAGGGGACTGAAGCTTTCTTT CASLVDEKGTEAFF TRBV2 - TRBJ1-1 -
TGTGCCAGTATTTGGGGGAGGCGGGTTAAACCTTTCTTT CASIWGRRVKPFF TRBV19 - TRBJ1-1 -
TGTGCCAGCAGTTTATTAGCCGGAGCAACTAATGAAAAACTGTTTTTT CASSLLAGATNEKLFF TRBV28 - TRBJ1-4 -
TGTGCCACCCACGAGGGACAGGTTCCCAATCAGCCCCAGCATTTT CATHEGQVPNQPQHF TRBV19 - TRBJ1-5 TRBD1
TGTGCCAGCAGCTTAAACGGGGGGCAGCAGTTCTTC CASSLNGGQQFF TRBV7-6 - TRBJ2-1 -
TGCGCCAGCAGCCAAGAGGACAGACTCTACAATGAGCAGTTCTTC CASSQEDRLYNEQFF TRBV4-3 - TRBJ2-1 -
TGCGCCAGCAGCCCCAGGACAGGGACGAACACTGAAGCTTTCTTT CASSPRTGTNTEAFF TRBV5-1 - TRBJ1-1 TRBD1
TGTGCCAGCAGCCCAATTTCGGGTGAAGCTTTCTTT CASSPISGEAFF TRBV28 - TRBJ1-1 -
TGTGCCAAAGGGGCTAGCGCCTACGAGCAGTACTTC CAKGASAYEQYF TRBV2 - TRBJ2-7 -
TGTGCCGTACGGGGGGGCCTGTCCTACGAGCAGTACTTC CAVRGGLSYEQYF TRBV2 - TRBJ2-7 TRBD2
TGTGCCAGCAGCCCTTTTACAGGGATTCTCCAAGAGACCCAGTACTTC CASSPFTGILQETQYF TRBV6-2/TRBV6-3 - TRBJ2-5 -
TGCGCCAGCAGTGAGAAGCGGGGGGCCGTCTCCGGGGAGCTGTTTTTT CASSEKRGAVSGELFF TRBV10-1 few TRBJ2-2 TRBD2
TGTGCCAGCAGTCCATGGACAGGGGGCAATCAGCCCCAGCATTTT CASSPWTGGNQPQHF TRBV27 few TRBJ1-5 TRBD1
TGTGCCAGTAGTCCGGGACAGACGGCCTATGGCTACACCTTC CASSPGQTAYGYTF TRBV19 - TRBJ1-2 TRBD1
TGTGCCAGCACCCCTCGGGGGGCCCAAGAGACCCAGTACTTC CASTPRGAQETQYF TRBV2 - TRBJ2-5 -
TGTGCCAGCAGCACCATGACAGGGGTGGGTTCACCCCTCCACTTT CASSTMTGVGSPLHF TRBV7-2 - TRBJ1-6 TRBD1
TGCGCCAGCAGTCCCCTCCTTGGACAGGGTAACACCTTC CASSPLLGQGNTF TRBV10-2 - TRBJ1-2 TRBD1
TGTGCCAGCAGTTATTCGGAGGGATACAATGAGCAGTTCTTC CASSYSEGYNEQFF TRBV6-5 - TRBJ2-1 -
TGCAGCGTTCGACAGGGATGGAGCACTGAAGCTTTCTTT CSVRQGWSTEAFF TRBV29-1 - TRBJ1-1 TRBD1
TGTGCCAGCAAGTTTGGGACAGGACTAAACTATGGCTACACCTTC CASKFGTGLNYGYTF TRBV2 few TRBJ1-2 TRBD1
TGCGCCAGCAGCGTAGGACAGGGAGATAATGAAAAACTGTTTTTT CASSVGQGDNEKLFF TRBV5-1 few TRBJ1-4 TRBD1
TGTGCCAGCAGCCAAGACAGACAGGGGGACACTGAAGCTTTCTTT CASSQDRQGDTEAFF TRBV4-2 - TRBJ1-1 TRBD1
TGCGCCAGCAGCCAAGTAACGAGTATGGGACATCTGAACACTGAAGCTTTCTTT CASSQVTSMGHLNTEAFF TRBV4-3 - TRBJ1-1 -
TGTGCCAGCAGCTACGGGACAGACGAAGGCTACACCTTC CASSYGTDEGYTF TRBV5-8 - TRBJ1-2 TRBD1
TGCGCCAGCAGCCAAGATCTGGGAGTTGGCTATGGCTACACCTTC CASSQDLGVGYGYTF TRBV4-1 - TRBJ1-2 -
TGTGCCAGCAGCCATACAGACAAGCCTGAGCAGTTCTTC CASSHTDKPEQFF TRBV3-1/TRBV3-2 - TRBJ2-1 -
TGTGCCAGCAGCTTAGCGACTAGCGGATCCACCGAGGAGCTGTTTTTT CASSLATSGSTEELFF TRBV7-2 - TRBJ2-2 TRBD2
TGTGCCAGCACCTTCGACCCAGGCTCCTACAATGAGCAGTTCTTC CASTFDPGSYNEQFF TRBV7-9 - TRBJ2-1 -
TGTGCCAGCAGCCTAAGCATGAACACTGAAGCTTTCTTT CASSLSMNTEAFF TRBV6-5 once TRBJ1-1 -
TGTGCCAGCAGCGTGGGACTAGCGGCCGGGGAGCTGTTTTTT CASSVGLAAGELFF TRBV11-2 - TRBJ2-2 TRBD2
TGTGCCAGAAGACATCCGGGACTAGCGGGGGTAGGGACAGATACGCAGTATTTT CARRHPGLAGVGTDTQYF TRBV5-3 - TRBJ2-3 TRBD2
TGTGCCAGTAGTTTACGGACTAGCGGGAATGAGCAGTTCTTC CASSLRTSGNEQFF TRBV19 - TRBJ2-1 TRBD2
TGTGCCTGGAGTCGGGTTGGAAACACCATATATTTT CAWSRVGNTIYF TRBV30 - TRBJ1-3 -
TGTGCCAGCAGCGTTGAGGGAAACACCATATATTTT CASSVEGNTIYF TRBV9 - TRBJ1-3 -
TGTGCCAGCAGCTCGGCAATCGGACAGCCGATCTATGGCTACACCTTC CASSSAIGQPIYGYTF TRBV5-4 - TRBJ1-2 -
TGTGCCAGCAGAAGACAGGGGTACCACGAGCAGTACTTC CASRRQGYHEQYF TRBV12-3/TRBV12-4 - TRBJ2-7 TRBD1
TGTGCCAGCAGCTTAGGGACTAGCGGGGGCCTCCTCTCCTACAATGAGCAGTTCTTC CASSLGTSGGLLSYNEQFF TRBV7-9 - TRBJ2-1 TRBD2
TGCGCCAGCAGCTATTCCGGGACACTCACCTACGAGCAGTACTTC CASSYSGTLTYEQYF TRBV5-1 - TRBJ2-7 -
TGCGCCAGCAACCCGACTACCCCGCGGGAGACCCAGTACTTC CASNPTTPRETQYF TRBV4-1 - TRBJ2-5 -
TGTGCCAGCAGCTTAGTGGAGGACTATGGCTACACCTTC CASSLVEDYGYTF TRBV7-9 - TRBJ1-2 -
TGTGCCAGCAGCTGGGGGGGGACTAGTAACCCTCGCGGGGAGCTGTTTTTT CASSWGGTSNPRGELFF TRBV7-2 - TRBJ2-2 TRBD2
TGTGCTAGTGACAGGGGCGGGAACGGGGAGCTGTTTTTT CASDRGGNGELFF TRBV12-5 - TRBJ2-2 -
TGTGCCAGCAGTTTGTCTGGGCTTGGAAACACCATATATTTT CASSLSGLGNTIYF TRBV27 - TRBJ1-3 -
TGCGCCAGCAGCTTGGACAGGGTTGACTATGGCTACACCTTC CASSLDRVDYGYTF TRBV5-1 few TRBJ1-2 -
TGTGCCAGCAGCTTAGACGCCCAAAGGGCAGGGACCTACAATGAGCAGTTCTTC CASSLDAQRAGTYNEQFF TRBV11-2 - TRBJ2-1 -